This T cell receptor beta chain was obtained from a study of T cell repertoires in cytomegalovirus infection. Study as a whole: Indications of both CMV infection and matching HLA type were provided by public TCR beta signatures. Points from the study as a whole: CMV carriers having the relevant HLA were flagged by cumulative public TCR beta family frequency. HLA-C-restricted, CMV-specific TCR beta clonotypes were dominant ex vivo.

TCRdb itself ran the reads through MiXCR, one entry per CDR3 protein. The repertoire has around 250,000 distinct CDR3 sequences, more than 15% of them found once; the top ten carry approximately 51%. Germline V lookup: CDR1 SGHRS, CDR2 YFSETQ. This CDR3 has 16 amino acids. Points on this clonotype: The target antigen is unknown. Mismatch with germline at one junction end may stem from a read error.

The receptor's source is a human donor in good health (CMV status not recorded). Some clones in this sample may be carry-over from other donors' samples. The sequenced sample consisted of CD8+ T cells from PBMCs. V gene TRBV5-1 combines with J gene TRBJ2-1; 9 bases fit TRBD1. The CDR3 region has the DNA TGCGCCAGCAGCCAGCGGGACAGGGACCCCTACTATGAGCAGTTCTTC. The encoded protein is CASSQRDRDPYYEQFF.